The text below deals with one T cell receptor beta chain. This clonotype was counted at least ten times. What this receptor recognizes is not known. The record has no base qualities; no much larger clone is one base away. A distance of 5 bases separates the germline ends of V and J, which lose 0 bases and 2 bases respectively. The germline V gene (reference sequence) supplies CDR1 DFQATT and CDR2 SNEGSKA. From cysteine to phenylalanine, the CDR3 is 13 amino acids long. Solely the CDR3 DNA is kept, with 39 bases framed from the first base. This sample was taken from a study of T-cell reconstitution after alpha-beta-depleted transplantation in children (dated by TCRdb to the mid-2010s). Turning to the overall study: The study quantitatively tracked T-cell immune reconstitution after TCRalphabeta/CD19-depleted allogeneic hematopoietic cell transplantation in children using TCR repertoire profiling.

Receptor libraries were prepared by PCR. The sequencer was an Illumina HiSeq 2500. TCR libraries were prepared with molecular barcoding, using unique molecular identifiers to normalize TCRbeta repertoire quantification. In TCRdb, the public reads were trimmed at Q25 with fastp and aligned with MiXCR, with productive beta chains retained. Rows are unified per CDR3 protein, each entry keeping the most common DNA and genes. The sample table contains hundreds of thousands of distinct CDR3 sequences; only one count was recorded for over 15% of them. The ten top clones hold about 1.1% of the sample. The specimen was PBMCs from the stem cell graft donor, collected from the stem cell graft. The V and J segments used are TRBV20-1 and TRBJ1-5; the D gene is not confidently resolved. The sequence came from a human donor who donated a stem cell graft to a child with acute myeloid leukemia. The CDR3 amino acid sequence is: CSARDTGNQPQHF. The DNA sequence is given as TGCAGTGCTAGAGATACGGGCAATCAGCCCCAGCATTTT.